This T cell receptor beta chain was sequenced in a study of identical twins (dated by TCRdb to about 2016). Context from the whole study: To test whether fetal clonotypes persist, the study used deep sequencing on TCR alpha and beta repertoires from monozygotic twins, unrelated adults of various ages, and cord blood. To rule out contamination, replicate twin experiments were performed at different times with different library preparation protocols.

A distance of 13 bases separates the germline ends of V and J, which lose 6 bases and 4 bases respectively. CDR1 and CDR2 are read off the germline V gene (reference sequence) as SGHKS and YYEKEE. Spanning cysteine to phenylalanine, the CDR3 consists of 13 amino acids. Of all the DNA, just the CDR3 is kept, 39 bases in frame from base 1. Only healthy Caucasian donors were included. Three pairs of female monozygotic twins, all aged 18 to 29 years, made up the twin cohort. Positive isolation kits from Invitrogen were used to isolate the CD4+ and CD8+ T cell populations. Paper-wide results and their limitations: Zero-insertion analyses could be partly confounded by invariant T cells such as MAIT and iNKT, though diverse VJ usage argued against such confounding for most clonotypes. Compared with coincidental sharing between unrelated individuals, an excess of low generation-probability sequences was observed among out-of-frame TCR alpha sequences shared between twins. In monozygotic twins, recombination models systematically underestimated out-of-frame TCR alpha sharing, but the models matched the sharing seen between unrelated individuals. Because the same donors could not be followed over many years, conclusions were based on cross-sectional statistical analysis. Abundant cord blood beta clonotypes had fewer insertions, young adult naive repertoires showed a similar but weaker trend, and memory repertoires showed no such trend. In beta out-of-frame sequences, excess twin sharing was weaker, because having fewer shared sequences lowered the signal-to-noise ratio.

Worth noting for this clonotype: The specificity of this receptor is unknown. Per-base qualities were not stored, and no clone one base away is much larger.

Receptors were amplified or captured by 5' RACE. Sequencing instrument: Illumina HiSeq 2000. Template switching introduced a universal primer binding site; the final cDNA contained a unique molecular identifier, enabling accurate counting of TCR cDNA molecules. Specific primers in the conserved constant-segment region were used to synthesize first-strand cDNA for TCR alpha and beta chains. To control for contamination, each cDNA library was double barcoded with a SMART-Mk sample barcode plus Illumina barcodes. Two successive PCR steps introduced TruSeq adapter sequences along with Illumina sample barcodes. The Illumina HiSeq platform was used with custom primers to sequence TCR alpha and beta cDNA libraries. Processing in the source paper ran as follows. MiGEC processed the raw reads to extract unique molecular identifiers, while MiXCR was used to determine the CDR3 positions. For each individual, recombination models were inferred using an EM algorithm with the repgenHMM and IGoR tools. Shared clonotypes were analyzed with the tcR package in R, and sharing was normalized by the product of cloneset sizes. Out-of-frame nonproductive sequences were analyzed to study raw recombination free of thymic and clonal selection effects. In-frame beta chains were kept once TCRdb had trimmed the public reads at Q25 with fastp and called clones with MiXCR. Every CDR3 protein is listed once, alongside the most common genes and DNA of its rows. TCRdb, not the original authors, processed these V and J calls. The table for this sample lists under 350,000 distinct CDR3 sequences; roughly 10% of them were counted only once. The leading ten clones occupy approximately 6.5% of the sample.

These same records also appear under a second study, on yellow fever vaccine responses in identical twins. The second study also describes: The authors reported that the T cell response to vaccination in identical twins appeared partly convergent and partly personalized. In identical twins, the study followed T cell clones that responded to the vaccine with precision.

The sample taken for sequencing was CD8+ T cells sorted from blood. This sequence was found in a woman aged 18-30 years in good health. The sequence links TRBV5-5 to TRBJ1-1; no D gene is confidently identified. CDR3 reads: CASMNPSGTEAFF. The DNA sequence follows: TGTGCCAGCATGAACCCCTCGGGCACTGAAGCTTTCTTT.